What follows describes a single TCR beta chain. The entry originates in a study of shared clonotypes between healthy human individuals. V shed 4 bases and J shed 1 base, with 11 bases lying between them. Germline V CDR1 and CDR2: LNHDA, SQIVND (reference sequence). The CDR3 extends over 15 amino acids. It was at deep level that the assay was run. The table came from immunoSEQ multiplex PCR; TCRdb's copy has only in-frame clones and leaves some out. The sample has 550,000 to 700,000 clones, 60% to 75% seen once. This TCR was recovered from a young woman in good health. The gene calls are TRBV19 and TRBJ1-3; D call uncertain. Sequencing input: memory CD4+ T cells sorted from blood. Indicated subset: CD45RA-negative fraction. The DNA for the CDR3 is TGTGCCAGTAGTACCCGGGTAGAGTCTGGAAACACCATATATTTT. It specifies CASSTRVESGNTIYF.